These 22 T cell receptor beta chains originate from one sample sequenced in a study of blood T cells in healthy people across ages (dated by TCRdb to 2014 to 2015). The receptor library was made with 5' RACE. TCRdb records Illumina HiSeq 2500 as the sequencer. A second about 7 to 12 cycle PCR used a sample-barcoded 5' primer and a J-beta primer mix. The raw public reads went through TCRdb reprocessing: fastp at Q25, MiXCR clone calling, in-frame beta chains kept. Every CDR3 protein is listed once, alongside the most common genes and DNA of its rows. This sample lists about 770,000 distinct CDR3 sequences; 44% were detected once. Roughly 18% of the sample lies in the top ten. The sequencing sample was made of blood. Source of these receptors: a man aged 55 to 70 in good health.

The CDR3 loop reads CASGWGQGPYEQYF. The DNA for the CDR3 is TGTGCCAGCGGCTGGGGACAGGGCCCCTACGAGCAGTACTTC. The rearrangement joins TRBV6-2 or TRBV6-3 to TRBJ2-7, with 9 positions matching TRBD1. This CDR3 region has 14 residues. V trimming: 8 bases; J trimming: 2 bases; junction bases outside the gene matches: 7. Germline V gives CDR1 MNHEY, CDR2 SVGEGT.

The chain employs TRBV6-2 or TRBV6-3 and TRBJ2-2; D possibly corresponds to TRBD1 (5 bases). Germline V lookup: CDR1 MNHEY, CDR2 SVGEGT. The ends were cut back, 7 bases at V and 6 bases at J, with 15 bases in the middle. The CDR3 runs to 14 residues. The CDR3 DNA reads TGTGCCAGCACCCCGCAGGGTTTAGCCGGGGAGCTGTTTTTT. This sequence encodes CASTPQGLAGELFF.

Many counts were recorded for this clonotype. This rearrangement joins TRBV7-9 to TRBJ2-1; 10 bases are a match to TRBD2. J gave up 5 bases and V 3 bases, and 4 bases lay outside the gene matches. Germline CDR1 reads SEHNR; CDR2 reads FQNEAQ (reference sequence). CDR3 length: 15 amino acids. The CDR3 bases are TGTGCCAGCAGCTTCGTCCTAGCGGGGGACAATGAGCAGTTCTTC. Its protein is CASSFVLAGDNEQFF.

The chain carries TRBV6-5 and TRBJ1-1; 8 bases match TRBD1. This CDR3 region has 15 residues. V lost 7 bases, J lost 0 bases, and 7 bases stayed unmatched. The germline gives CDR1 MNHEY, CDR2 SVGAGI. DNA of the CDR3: TGTGCCAGCACCAAGACAGGGGCCTTGAACACTGAAGCTTTCTTT. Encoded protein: CASTKTGALNTEAFF.

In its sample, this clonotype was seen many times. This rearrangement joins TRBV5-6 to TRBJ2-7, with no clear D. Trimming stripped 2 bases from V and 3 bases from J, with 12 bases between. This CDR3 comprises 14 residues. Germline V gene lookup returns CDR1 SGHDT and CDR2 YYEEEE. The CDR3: CASSFQRKIYEQYF. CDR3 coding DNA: TGTGCCAGCAGCTTCCAGAGGAAAATCTACGAGCAGTACTTC.

The CDR3 bases are TGTGCCATCAGTGGGACAGGGGGCAGGCTGAACACTGAAGCTTTCTTT. Amino acids: CAISGTGGRLNTEAFF. This rearrangement joins TRBV10-3 to TRBJ1-1; 11 positions match TRBD1. V gave up 4 bases and J gave up 0 bases; unmatched junction bases: 4. The CDR3 totals 16 residues. In germline, CDR1 is ENHRY, CDR2 SYGVKD.

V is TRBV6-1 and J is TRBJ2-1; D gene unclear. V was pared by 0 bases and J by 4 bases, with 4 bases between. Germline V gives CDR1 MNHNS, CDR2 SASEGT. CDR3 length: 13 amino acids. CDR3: CASSEARYNEQFF. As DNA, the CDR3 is TGTGCCAGCAGTGAAGCTAGATACAATGAGCAGTTCTTC.

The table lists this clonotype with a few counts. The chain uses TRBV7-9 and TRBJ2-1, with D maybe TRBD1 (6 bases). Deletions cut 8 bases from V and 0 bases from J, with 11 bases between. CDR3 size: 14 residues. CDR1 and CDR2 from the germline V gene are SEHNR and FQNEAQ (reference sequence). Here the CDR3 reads CASDRLSSYNEQFF. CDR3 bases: TGTGCCAGCGACAGGCTGAGCTCCTACAATGAGCAGTTCTTC.

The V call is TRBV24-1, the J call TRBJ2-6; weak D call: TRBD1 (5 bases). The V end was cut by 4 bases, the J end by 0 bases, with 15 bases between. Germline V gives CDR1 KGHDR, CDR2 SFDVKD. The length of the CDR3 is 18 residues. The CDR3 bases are TGTGCCACCAGTGACCATATTACCGACAGCTCTGGGGCCAACGTCCTGACTTTC. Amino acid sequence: CATSDHITDSSGANVLTF.

In DNA form, the CDR3 reads TGTGCCAGCAGCGCCGGCGCCGGGGAGCTGTTTTTT. Amino acids: CASSAGAGELFF. The genes are TRBV9 and TRBJ2-2; no clear D gene. The CDR3 length is 12 residues. Germline loops: CDR1 SGDLS, CDR2 YYNGEE. V was shortened by 3 bases and J by 6 bases, with 6 bases between the two germline ends.

The DNA of the CDR3 is TGCGCCAGCAGCTCACAGGGGGGTGAAGCTTTCTTT. Residues: CASSSQGGEAFF. The chain is built from TRBV5-1 and TRBJ1-1; 8 bases match TRBD1. Unmatched junction bases numbered 2, after V lost 3 bases and J lost 7 bases. There are 12 residues in the CDR3. CDR1 is SGHRS and CDR2 is YFSETQ in the germline V gene. The variable domain in full, with the rest retrieved from reference TRBV5-1 and TRBJ1-1, is KAGVTQTPRYLIKTRGQQVTLSCSPISGHRSVSWYQQTPGQGLQFLFEYFSETQRNKGNFPGRFSGRQFSNSRSEMNVSTLELGDSALYLCASSSQGGEAFFGQGTRLTVV.

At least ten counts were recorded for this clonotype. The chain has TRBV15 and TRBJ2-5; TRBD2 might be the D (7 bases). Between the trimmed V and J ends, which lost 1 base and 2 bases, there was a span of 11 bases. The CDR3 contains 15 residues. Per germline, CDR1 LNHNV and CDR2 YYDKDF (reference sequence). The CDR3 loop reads CATSRARGGQETQYF. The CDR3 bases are TGTGCCACCAGCAGAGCAAGGGGGGGACAAGAGACCCAGTACTTC.

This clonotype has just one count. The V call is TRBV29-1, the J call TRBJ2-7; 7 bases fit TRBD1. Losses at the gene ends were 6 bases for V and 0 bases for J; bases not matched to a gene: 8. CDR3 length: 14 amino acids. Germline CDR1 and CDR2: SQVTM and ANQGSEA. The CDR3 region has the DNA TGCAGCGTAGAAAGGGACAGAAACTCCTACGAGCAGTACTTC. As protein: CSVERDRNSYEQYF.

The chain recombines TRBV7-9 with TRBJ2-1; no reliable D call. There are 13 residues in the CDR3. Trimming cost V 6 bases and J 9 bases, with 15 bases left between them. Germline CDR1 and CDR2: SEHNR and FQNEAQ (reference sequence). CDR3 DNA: TGTGCCAGCAGACCTAGTGGCGTCCTTGAGCAGTTCTTC. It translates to CASRPSGVLEQFF.

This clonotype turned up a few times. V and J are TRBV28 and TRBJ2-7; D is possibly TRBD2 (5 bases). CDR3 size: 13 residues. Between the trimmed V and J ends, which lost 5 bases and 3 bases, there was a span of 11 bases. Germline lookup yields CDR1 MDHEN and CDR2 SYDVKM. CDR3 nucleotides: TGTGCCAGCAGTCCCCCGGGGAACTACGAGCAGTACTTC. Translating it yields CASSPPGNYEQYF.

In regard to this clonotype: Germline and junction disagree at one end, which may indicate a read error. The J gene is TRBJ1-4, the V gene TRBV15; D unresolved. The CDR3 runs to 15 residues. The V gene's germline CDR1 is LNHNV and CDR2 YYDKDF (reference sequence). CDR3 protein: CATSRDGGWNEKLFF. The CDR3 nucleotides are TGTGCCACCAGCAGAGATGGAGGGTGGAATGAAAAGCTGTTTTTT.

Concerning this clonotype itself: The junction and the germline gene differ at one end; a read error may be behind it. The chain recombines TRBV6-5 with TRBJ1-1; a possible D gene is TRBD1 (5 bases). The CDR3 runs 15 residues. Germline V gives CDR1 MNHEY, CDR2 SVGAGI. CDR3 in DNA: TGTGCCAGCAGTTACCCGGGACGGAGCAACACTGAAGTTTTCTTT. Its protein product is CASSYPGRSNTEVFF.

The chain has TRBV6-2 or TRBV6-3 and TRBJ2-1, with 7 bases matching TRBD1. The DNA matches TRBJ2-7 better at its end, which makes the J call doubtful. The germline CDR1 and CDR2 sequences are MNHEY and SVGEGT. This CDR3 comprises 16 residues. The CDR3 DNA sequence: TGTGCCAGCAGAAAGGGGGCTGTCGGCTCCTACAATGAGCAGTACTTC. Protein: CASRKGAVGSYNEQYF.

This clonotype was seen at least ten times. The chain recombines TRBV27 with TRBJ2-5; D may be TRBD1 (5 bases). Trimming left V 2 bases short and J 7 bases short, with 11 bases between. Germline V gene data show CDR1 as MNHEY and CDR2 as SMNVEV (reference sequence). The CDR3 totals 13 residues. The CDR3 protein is CASSLQGVGTQYF. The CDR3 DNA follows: TGTGCCAGCAGTTTACAGGGCGTTGGGACCCAGTACTTC.

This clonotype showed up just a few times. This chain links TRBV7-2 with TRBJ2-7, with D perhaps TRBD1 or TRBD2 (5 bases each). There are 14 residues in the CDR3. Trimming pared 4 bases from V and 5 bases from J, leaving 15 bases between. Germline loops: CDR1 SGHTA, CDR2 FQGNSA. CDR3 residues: CASSSGRSRDEQYF. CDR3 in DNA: TGTGCCAGCAGCTCGGGACGGAGCCGGGACGAGCAGTACTTC.

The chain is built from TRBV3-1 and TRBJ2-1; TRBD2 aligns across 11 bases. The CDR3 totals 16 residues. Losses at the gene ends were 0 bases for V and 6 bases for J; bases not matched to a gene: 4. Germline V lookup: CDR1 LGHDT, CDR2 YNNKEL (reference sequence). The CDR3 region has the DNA TGTGCCAGCAGCCAAGAACAGGGACTAGCGGCCAATGAGCAGTTCTTC. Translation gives CASSQEQGLAANEQFF.

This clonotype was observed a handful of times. CDR3 region: CASSWTWTGGMNTEAFF. The CDR3 DNA follows: TGTGCCAGCAGCTGGACTTGGACAGGGGGCATGAACACTGAAGCTTTCTTT. The chain combines TRBV5-5 with TRBJ1-1; 11 nucleotides match TRBD1. Germline trimming cut 3 bases from V and 0 bases from J; bases unmatched to any gene: 7. Looked up from germline, CDR1 is SGHKS and CDR2 is YYEKEE (reference sequence). The CDR3 contains 17 residues.